The 4 T cell receptor beta chains in this list originate from one sample, sequenced in a study of blood T cell repertoires in COVID-19. Produced via immunoSEQ multiplex PCR; TCRdb's table is partial and in-frame only. The table has roughly 250,000 clones, roughly 88% seen once. The sample consisted of peripheral blood. These receptors came from a human donor with COVID-19, enrolled during active disease. The donor label of this sample is uncertain.

This clone was seen a handful of times. The chain couples TRBV19 to TRBJ1-1; D remains ambiguous. V was clipped by 5 bases and J by 4 bases, with 11 bases between them. The CDR3 consists of 13 residues. Germline CDR1 and CDR2: LNHDA and SQIVND (reference sequence). The CDR3: CASSQNVATEAFF. The CDR3 DNA is TGTGCCAGTAGTCAGAACGTGGCCACTGAAGCTTTCTTT.

The chain has TRBV9 and TRBJ1-2, with D perhaps matching TRBD1 (5 bases). Trimming stripped 4 bases from V and 4 bases from J, with 17 bases between. The germline V gene encodes CDR1 SGDLS and CDR2 YYNGEE. The CDR3 has 15 residues. This CDR3 is CASSPQGEWGYGYTF. In DNA form, the CDR3 reads TGTGCCAGCAGCCCCCAGGGTGAGTGGGGCTATGGCTACACCTTC.

This sequence joins TRBV19 and TRBJ2-1; maybe TRBD2 (6 bases). The germline V and J ends were trimmed by 0 bases and 0 bases, with 12 bases remaining between them. CDR3 size: 17 residues. CDR1 LNHDA and CDR2 SQIVND come from the germline V gene (reference sequence). CDR3 sequence reads: CASSIDLTGASYNEQFF. The CDR3, as DNA: TGTGCCAGTAGTATAGATCTGACGGGAGCCTCCTACAATGAGCAGTTCTTC.

The V call is TRBV18, the J call TRBJ1-1; TRBD1 aligns across 7 bases. V lost 4 bases and J lost 6; bases outside the gene matches: 14. Germline loops: CDR1 KGHSH, CDR2 LQKENI. There are 16 residues in the CDR3. The CDR3 spells CASSRSVGGQGAEAFF. The DNA for the CDR3 is TGTGCCAGCTCACGTTCTGTGGGTGGGCAGGGGGCTGAAGCTTTCTTT.